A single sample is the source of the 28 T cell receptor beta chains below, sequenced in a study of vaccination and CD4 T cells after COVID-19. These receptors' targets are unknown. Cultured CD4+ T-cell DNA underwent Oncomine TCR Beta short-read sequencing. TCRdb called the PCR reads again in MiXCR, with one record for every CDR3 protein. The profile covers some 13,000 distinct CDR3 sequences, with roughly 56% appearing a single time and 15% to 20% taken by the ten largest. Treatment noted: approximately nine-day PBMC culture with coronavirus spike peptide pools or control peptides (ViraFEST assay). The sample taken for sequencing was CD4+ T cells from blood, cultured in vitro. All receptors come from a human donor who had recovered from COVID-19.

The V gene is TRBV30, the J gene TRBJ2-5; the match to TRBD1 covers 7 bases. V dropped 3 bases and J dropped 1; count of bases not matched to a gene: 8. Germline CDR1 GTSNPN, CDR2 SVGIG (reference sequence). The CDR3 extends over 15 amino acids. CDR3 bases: TGTGCCTGGAGCCCCCGGGGACAGCTCCAAGAGACCCAGTACTTC. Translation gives CAWSPRGQLQETQYF. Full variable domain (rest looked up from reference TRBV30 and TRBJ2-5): SQTIHQWPATLVQPVGSPLSLECTVEGTSNPNLYWYRQAAGRGLQLLFYSVGIGQISSEVPQNLSASRPQDRQFILSSKKLLLSDSGFYLCAWSPRGQLQETQYFGPGTRLLVL.

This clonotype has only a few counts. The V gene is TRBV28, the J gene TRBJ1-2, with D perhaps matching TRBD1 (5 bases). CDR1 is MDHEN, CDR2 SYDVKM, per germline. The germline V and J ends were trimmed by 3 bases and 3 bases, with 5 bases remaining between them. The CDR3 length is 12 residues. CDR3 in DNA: TGTGCCAGCAGTTTGGGGGACTATGGCTACACCTTC. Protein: CASSLGDYGYTF.

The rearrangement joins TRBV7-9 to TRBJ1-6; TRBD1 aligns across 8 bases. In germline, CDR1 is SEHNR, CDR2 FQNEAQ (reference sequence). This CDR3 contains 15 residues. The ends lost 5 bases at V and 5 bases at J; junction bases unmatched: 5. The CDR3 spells CASSPQGANNSPLHF. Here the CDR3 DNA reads TGTGCCAGCAGCCCGCAGGGGGCAAATAATTCACCCCTCCACTTT.

The CDR3 DNA follows: TGTGCCAGCAGCTTACAAGCGGGAGATTCAGATACGCAGTATTTT. Its protein product is CASSLQAGDSDTQYF. This sequence joins TRBV7-2 and TRBJ2-3; 8 bases map to TRBD2. The germline V gene encodes CDR1 SGHTA and CDR2 FQGNSA. The CDR3 spans 15 residues. Trimming at V came to 2 bases and at J to 4 bases, leaving 5 bases not matched to a gene.

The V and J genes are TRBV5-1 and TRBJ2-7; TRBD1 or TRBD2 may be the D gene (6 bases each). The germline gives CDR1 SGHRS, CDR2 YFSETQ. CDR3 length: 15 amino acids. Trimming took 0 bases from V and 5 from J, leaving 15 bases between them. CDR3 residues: CASSLEGGWVHEQYF. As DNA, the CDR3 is TGCGCCAGCAGCTTGGAGGGGGGTTGGGTGCACGAGCAGTACTTC.

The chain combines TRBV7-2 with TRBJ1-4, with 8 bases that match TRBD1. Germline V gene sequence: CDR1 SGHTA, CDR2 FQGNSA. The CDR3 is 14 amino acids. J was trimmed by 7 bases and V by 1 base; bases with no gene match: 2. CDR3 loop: CASSLDRGAEKLFF. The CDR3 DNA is TGTGCCAGCAGCTTAGACAGGGGGGCTGAAAAACTGTTTTTT.

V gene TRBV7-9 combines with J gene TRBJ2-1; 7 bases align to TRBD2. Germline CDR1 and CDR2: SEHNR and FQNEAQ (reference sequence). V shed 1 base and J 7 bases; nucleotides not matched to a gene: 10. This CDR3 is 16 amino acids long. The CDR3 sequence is CASSLGTSDTQNEQFF. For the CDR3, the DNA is TGTGCCAGCAGCTTAGGAACTAGCGACACTCAGAATGAGCAGTTCTTC.

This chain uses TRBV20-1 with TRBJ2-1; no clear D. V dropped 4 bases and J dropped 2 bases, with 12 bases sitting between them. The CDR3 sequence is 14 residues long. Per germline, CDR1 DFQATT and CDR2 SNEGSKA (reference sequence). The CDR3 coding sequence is TGCAGTGCTACCCCCGGGCAGGCCTACAATGAGCAGTTCTTC. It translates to CSATPGQAYNEQFF.

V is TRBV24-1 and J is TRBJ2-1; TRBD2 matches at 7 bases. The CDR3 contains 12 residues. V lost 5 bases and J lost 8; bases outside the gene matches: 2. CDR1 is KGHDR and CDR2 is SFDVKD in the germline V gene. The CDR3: CATSARGDEQFF. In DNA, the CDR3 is TGTGCCACCAGTGCCCGGGGGGATGAGCAGTTCTTC.

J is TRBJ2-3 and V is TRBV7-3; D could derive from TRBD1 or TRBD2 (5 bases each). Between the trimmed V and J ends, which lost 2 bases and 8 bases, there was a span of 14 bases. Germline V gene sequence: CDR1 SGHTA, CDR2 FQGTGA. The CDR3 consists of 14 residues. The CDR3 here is CASSLGVTRGTQYF. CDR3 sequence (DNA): TGTGCCAGCAGCTTAGGTGTCACGAGGGGTACGCAGTATTTT.

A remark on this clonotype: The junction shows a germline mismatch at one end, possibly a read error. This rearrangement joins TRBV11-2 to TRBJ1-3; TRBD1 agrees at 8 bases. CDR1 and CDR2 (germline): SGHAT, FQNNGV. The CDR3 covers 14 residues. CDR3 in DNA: TGTGCCAGCAGCTTAGTCGGGACAGGAAGCACCATATATTTT. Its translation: CASSLVGTGSTIYF.

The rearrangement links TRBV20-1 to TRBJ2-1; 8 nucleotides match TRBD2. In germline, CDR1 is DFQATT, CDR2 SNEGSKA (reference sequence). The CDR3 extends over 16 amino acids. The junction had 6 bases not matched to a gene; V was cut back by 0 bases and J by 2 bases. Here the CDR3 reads CSAREPTSGPYNEQFF. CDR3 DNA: TGCAGTGCTAGAGAACCTACTAGCGGCCCCTACAATGAGCAGTTCTTC.

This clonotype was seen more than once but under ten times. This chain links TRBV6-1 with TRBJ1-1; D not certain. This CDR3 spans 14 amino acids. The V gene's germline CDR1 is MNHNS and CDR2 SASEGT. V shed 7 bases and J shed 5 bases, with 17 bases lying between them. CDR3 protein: CASMEPPVGTEAFF. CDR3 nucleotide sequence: TGTGCCAGCATGGAGCCCCCGGTGGGAACTGAAGCTTTCTTT.

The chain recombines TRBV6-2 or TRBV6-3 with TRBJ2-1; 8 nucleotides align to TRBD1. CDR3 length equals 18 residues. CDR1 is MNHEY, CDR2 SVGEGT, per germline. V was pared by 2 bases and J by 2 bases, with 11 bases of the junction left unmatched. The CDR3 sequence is CASSYNTGTGLAYNEQFF. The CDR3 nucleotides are TGTGCCAGCAGTTACAACACCGGGACAGGTTTAGCCTACAATGAGCAGTTCTTC.

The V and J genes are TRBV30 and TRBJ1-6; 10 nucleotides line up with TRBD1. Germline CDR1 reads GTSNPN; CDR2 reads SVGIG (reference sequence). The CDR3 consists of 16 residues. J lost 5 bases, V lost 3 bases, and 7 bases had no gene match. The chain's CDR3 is CAWSLGGQGNNSPLHF. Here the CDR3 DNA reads TGTGCCTGGAGCCTTGGGGGACAGGGGAATAATTCACCCCTCCACTTT.

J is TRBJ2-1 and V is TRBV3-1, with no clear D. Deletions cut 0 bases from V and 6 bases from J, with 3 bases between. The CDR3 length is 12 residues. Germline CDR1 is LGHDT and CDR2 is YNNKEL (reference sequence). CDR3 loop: CASSQERNEQFF. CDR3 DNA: TGTGCCAGCAGCCAAGAACGCAATGAGCAGTTCTTC.

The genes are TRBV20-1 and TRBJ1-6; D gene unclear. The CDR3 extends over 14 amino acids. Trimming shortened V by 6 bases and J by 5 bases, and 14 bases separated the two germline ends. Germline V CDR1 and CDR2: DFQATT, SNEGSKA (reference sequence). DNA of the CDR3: TGCAGTGCGACCCCGGGAAGGAATAATTCACCCCTCCACTTT. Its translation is CSATPGRNNSPLHF.

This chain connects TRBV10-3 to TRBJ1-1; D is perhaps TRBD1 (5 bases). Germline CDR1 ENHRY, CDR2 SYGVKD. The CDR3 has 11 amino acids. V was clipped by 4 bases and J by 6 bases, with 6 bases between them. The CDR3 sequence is CAISAGPEAFF. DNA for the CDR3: TGTGCCATCAGTGCGGGGCCTGAAGCTTTCTTT.

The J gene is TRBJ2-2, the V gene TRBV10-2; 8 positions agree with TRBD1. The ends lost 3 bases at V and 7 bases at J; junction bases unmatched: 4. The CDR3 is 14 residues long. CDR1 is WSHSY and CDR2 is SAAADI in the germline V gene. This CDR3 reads CASSDQGADGELFF. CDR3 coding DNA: TGCGCCAGCAGTGACCAGGGGGCGGACGGGGAGCTGTTTTTT.

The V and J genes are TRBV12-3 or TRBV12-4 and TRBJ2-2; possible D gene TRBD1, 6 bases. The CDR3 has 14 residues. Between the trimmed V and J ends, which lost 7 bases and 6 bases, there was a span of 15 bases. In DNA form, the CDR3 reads TGTGCCAGCATCCCTTCAGGGGTTCCCGGGGAGCTGTTTTTT. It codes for CASIPSGVPGELFF.

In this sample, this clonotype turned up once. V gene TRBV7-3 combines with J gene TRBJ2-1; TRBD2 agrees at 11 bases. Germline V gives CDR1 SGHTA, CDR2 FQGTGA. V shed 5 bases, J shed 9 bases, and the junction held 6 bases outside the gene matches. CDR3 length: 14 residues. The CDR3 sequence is CASSLTSGIGEQFF. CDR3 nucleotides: TGTGCCAGCAGCCTGACTAGCGGGATAGGTGAGCAGTTCTTC. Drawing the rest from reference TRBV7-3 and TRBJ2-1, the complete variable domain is GAGVSQTPSNKVTEKGKYVELRCDPISGHTALYWYRQSLGQGPEFLIYFQGTGAADDSGLPNDRFFAVRPEGSVSTLKIQRTERGDSAVYLCASSLTSGIGEQFFGPGTRLTVL.

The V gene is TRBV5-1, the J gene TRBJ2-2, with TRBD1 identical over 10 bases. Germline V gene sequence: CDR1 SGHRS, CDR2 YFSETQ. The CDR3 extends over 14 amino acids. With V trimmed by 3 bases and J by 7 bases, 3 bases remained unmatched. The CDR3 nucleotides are TGCGCCAGCAGCTCGGGACAGGGGAGCGGGGAGCTGTTTTTT. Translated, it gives CASSSGQGSGELFF.

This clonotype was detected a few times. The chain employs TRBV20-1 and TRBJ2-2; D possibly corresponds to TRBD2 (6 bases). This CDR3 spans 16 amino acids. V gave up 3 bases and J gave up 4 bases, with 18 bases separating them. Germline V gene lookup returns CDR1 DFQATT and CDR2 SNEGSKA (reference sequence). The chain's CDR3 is CSARGDREYSTGELFF. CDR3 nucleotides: TGCAGTGCTAGGGGGGATCGGGAGTATAGCACCGGGGAGCTGTTTTTT.

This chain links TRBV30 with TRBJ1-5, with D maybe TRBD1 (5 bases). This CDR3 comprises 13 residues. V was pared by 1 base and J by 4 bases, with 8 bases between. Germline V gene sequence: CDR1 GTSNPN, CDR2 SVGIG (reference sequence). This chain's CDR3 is CAWSGQNNQPQHF. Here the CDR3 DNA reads TGTGCCTGGAGTGGACAGAATAATCAGCCCCAGCATTTT.

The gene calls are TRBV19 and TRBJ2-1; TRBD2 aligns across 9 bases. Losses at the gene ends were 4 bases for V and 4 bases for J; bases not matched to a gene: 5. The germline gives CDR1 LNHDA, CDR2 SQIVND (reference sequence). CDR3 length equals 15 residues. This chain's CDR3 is CASSTETSGYNEQFF. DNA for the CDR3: TGTGCCAGTAGTACGGAGACTAGCGGTTACAATGAGCAGTTCTTC.

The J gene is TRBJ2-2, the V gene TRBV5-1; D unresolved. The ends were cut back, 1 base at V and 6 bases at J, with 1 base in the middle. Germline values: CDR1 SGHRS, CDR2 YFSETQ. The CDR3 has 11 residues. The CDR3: CASSLSGELFF. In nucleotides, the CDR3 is TGCGCCAGCAGCTTGTCCGGGGAGCTGTTTTTT.

CDR3 in amino acids: CASSVSNLGNTEAFF. The CDR3 bases are TGTGCCAGCAGTGTGTCTAATCTGGGGAACACTGAAGCTTTCTTT. The chain has TRBV25-1 and TRBJ1-1, with D hard to call. V lost 4 bases and J lost 1, with 13 bases in between. Germline CDR1 MGHDK, CDR2 SYGVNS. The CDR3 sequence is 15 residues long.

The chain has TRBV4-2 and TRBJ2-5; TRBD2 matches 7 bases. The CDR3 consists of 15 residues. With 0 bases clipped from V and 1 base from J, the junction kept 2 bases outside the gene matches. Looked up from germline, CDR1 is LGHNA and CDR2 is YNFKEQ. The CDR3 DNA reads TGTGCCAGCAGCCAAGATCCTAGCGGCCAAGAGACCCAGTACTTC. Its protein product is CASSQDPSGQETQYF.